These 14 T cell receptor beta chains originate from one sample sequenced in a study of response to subunit inactivated influenza vaccine (dated by TCRdb to the late 2010s). The receptor library was made with RT-PCR. The instrument given in TCRdb is Illumina HiSeq 2500. The public reads were quality trimmed at Q25 with fastp and then assembled into clones with MiXCR by TCRdb, keeping productive beta chains. Merged by CDR3 protein, the rows form single entries marked with the most common genes and DNA. Recorded for this sample are 300,000 to 350,000 distinct CDR3 sequences; 20% to 25% of them occurred a single time. The top ten hold about a tenth of the sample. The sample consisted of PBMCs from blood, taken 21 months after vaccination. Receptors originate from a man between 50 and 75 years old who received an inactivated influenza vaccine. Donor details come from another sample of the same person, matched by shared clones.

The chain joins TRBV2 to TRBJ2-1, with D maybe TRBD1 (6 bases). V was cut by 6 bases and J by 6 bases, with 21 bases left in between. This CDR3 spans 16 amino acids. Germline V gives CDR1 SNHLY, CDR2 FYNNEI. The CDR3, as DNA: TGTGCCAGCAGGTTACAGGGAGAGACCAGAATCAATGAGCAGTTCTTC. It encodes CASRLQGETRINEQFF.

This clonotype was observed a few times. Here the CDR3 DNA reads TGCGCCAGCAGTGAGTCGAGTCTGAACGGCAATGAGCAGTTCTTC. Amino acids: CASSESSLNGNEQFF. This chain connects TRBV10-2 to TRBJ2-1; D unresolved. The CDR3 spans 15 residues. The germline V gene has CDR1 WSHSY and CDR2 SAAADI. Trimming stripped 0 bases from V and 6 bases from J, with 12 bases between.

Only a few counts were recorded for this clonotype. The chain uses TRBV5-5 and TRBJ2-1; 8 bases align to TRBD2. This CDR3 is 17 amino acids long. Germline CDR1 SGHKS, CDR2 YYEKEE (reference sequence). Trimming cost V 2 bases and J 4 bases; bases outside gene matches: 11. The CDR3 sequence is CASSFSSGAPVYNEQFF. The CDR3 coding sequence is TGTGCCAGCAGCTTTAGTAGCGGGGCCCCCGTTTACAATGAGCAGTTCTTC.

This clonotype was recorded a few times. V usage is TRBV20-1 and J usage is TRBJ2-3, with a tentative D call TRBD2 (6 bases). The V gene lost 0 bases and the J gene lost 6 bases, with 19 bases spanning the gap. Germline lookup yields CDR1 DFQATT and CDR2 SNEGSKA (reference sequence). CDR3 size: 16 residues. CDR3 DNA sequence: TGCAGTGCTAGAGATTTATGGTCGGGGGATGAGGATACGCAGTATTTT. It specifies CSARDLWSGDEDTQYF.

This clonotype was seen only a few times. The CDR3 sequence is CSARSSTLNYGYTF. The DNA of the CDR3 is TGCAGTGCTAGGAGCTCCACGCTTAACTATGGCTACACCTTC. V usage is TRBV20-1 and J usage is TRBJ1-2; D unresolved. Between the trimmed V and J ends, which lost 3 bases and 1 base, there was a span of 12 bases. Germline assignment: CDR1 DFQATT and CDR2 SNEGSKA (reference sequence). This CDR3 is built from 14 residues.

The rearrangement joins TRBV27 to TRBJ2-7, with D possibly being TRBD2 (6 bases). CDR3 length: 15 amino acids. Germline CDR1 MNHEY, CDR2 SMNVEV (reference sequence). V lost 5 bases to trimming and J lost 4 bases, with 18 bases between them. The CDR3 region has the DNA TGTGCCAGCAGTCGCACGGGGGTAGGGCTGTACGAGCAGTACTTC. Protein product: CASSRTGVGLYEQYF.

The chain links TRBV20-1 to TRBJ1-1; weak D call: TRBD1 (6 bases). The CDR3 has 15 residues. V was pared by 3 bases and J by 4 bases, with 18 bases between. Germline CDR1 is DFQATT and CDR2 is SNEGSKA (reference sequence). CDR3 residues: CSASKSVKGGTEAFF. CDR3 DNA sequence: TGCAGTGCTAGCAAGTCAGTAAAAGGGGGCACTGAAGCTTTCTTT.

The rearrangement links TRBV28 to TRBJ1-2, with 10 positions matching TRBD1. Germline V gives CDR1 MDHEN, CDR2 SYDVKM. The CDR3 sequence is 14 residues long. V gave up 6 bases and J gave up 3 bases; unmatched junction bases: 4. The CDR3 loop reads CASRTGGADYGYTF. The CDR3, as DNA: TGTGCCAGCAGGACAGGGGGCGCAGACTATGGCTACACCTTC.

A few counts support this clonotype. This chain uses TRBV5-4 with TRBJ2-4; 7 bases line up with TRBD2. V trimming: 0 bases; J trimming: 7 bases; junction bases outside the gene matches: 4. CDR3 size: 14 residues. CDR1 is SGHNT and CDR2 is YYREEE in the germline V gene (reference sequence). The CDR3 sequence: CASSLAGEGNIQYF. The CDR3 bases are TGTGCCAGCAGCTTGGCGGGGGAGGGTAACATTCAGTACTTC. Complete variable domain (other parts from reference TRBV5-4 and TRBJ2-4): ETGVTQSPTHLIKTRGQQVTLRCSSQSGHNTVSWYQQALGQGPQFIFQYYREEENGRGNFPPRFSGLQFPNYSSELNVNALELDDSALYLCASSLAGEGNIQYFGAGTRLSVL.

This rearrangement joins TRBV11-1 to TRBJ2-2, with a tentative D call TRBD1 (6 bases). CDR1 is SGHAT, CDR2 FQDESV, per germline (reference sequence). This CDR3 has 16 residues. V lost 1 base and J lost 7, with 16 bases in between. The CDR3 DNA follows: TGTGCCAGCAGCTTAGAGGGGGACCCTCCTCGCGGGGAGCTGTTTTTT. Translating it yields CASSLEGDPPRGELFF.

This clonotype was counted many times. The J gene is TRBJ1-2, the V gene TRBV5-1; D unclear. The CDR3 loop spans 11 amino acids. CDR1 is SGHRS, CDR2 YFSETQ, per germline. Trimming cost V 8 bases and J 4 bases, with 9 bases left between them. This chain's CDR3 is CARSRVYGYTF. As DNA, the CDR3 is TGCGCCAGGTCTCGGGTCTATGGCTACACCTTC.

This clonotype was seen just once. The chain couples TRBV7-2 to TRBJ1-1; D is unresolved. The CDR3 length is 14 residues. The V end lost 4 bases, the J end lost 5 bases, and 14 bases lay between the germline ends. Looked up from germline, CDR1 is SGHTA and CDR2 is FQGNSA. Here the CDR3 reads CASSSPISRTEAFF. CDR3 sequence (DNA): TGTGCCAGCAGCTCTCCCATCTCGAGGACTGAAGCTTTCTTT.

This chain uses TRBV6-2 or TRBV6-3 with TRBJ2-7; D is ambiguous. The germline CDR1 and CDR2 sequences are MNHEY and SVGEGT. Trimming cost V 2 bases and J 3 bases, with 8 bases left between them. The CDR3 is 13 amino acids. CDR3 nucleotides: TGTGCCAGCAGTTACACAGTCCGCTACGAGCAGTACTTC. It encodes CASSYTVRYEQYF.

Many counts were recorded for this clonotype. The rearrangement joins TRBV4-2 to TRBJ1-4; the D gene is possibly TRBD1 (5 bases). V lost 1 base to trimming and J lost 2 bases, with 8 bases between them. Per the germline V gene, CDR1 is LGHNA and CDR2 is YNFKEQ. This CDR3 is built from 15 residues. The chain's CDR3 is CASSQVGHTNEKLFF. The CDR3 DNA reads as TGTGCCAGCAGCCAAGTCGGACATACTAATGAAAAACTGTTTTTT.